This section outlines one T cell receptor (beta chain) sequence together with its context. What it binds is unknown. This specimen comes from a study of monozygotic twins with cystic fibrosis. Regarding the study as a whole: Clonality was generally low (median approximately 0.0095), higher in the most severe patients.

The assay was immunoSEQ multiplex PCR, and TCRdb's table has in-frame clones only and misses some. The repertoire holds 15,000 to 25,000 clones, about 89% seen once, with 1.6% in the top ten. Germline assignment: CDR1 MDHEN and CDR2 SYDVKM. V gave up 2 bases and J gave up 3 bases; unmatched junction bases: 0. The CDR3 has 15 residues. The origin of this receptor is a girl aged 2 to 10 with cystic fibrosis. Sequencing was carried out using blood. The chain has TRBV28 and TRBJ2-7; 14 nucleotides line up with TRBD2. The CDR3 sequence is CASSLGTSGSYEQYF. CDR3 nucleotides: TGTGCCAGCAGTTTAGGGACTAGCGGGAGCTACGAGCAGTACTTC.